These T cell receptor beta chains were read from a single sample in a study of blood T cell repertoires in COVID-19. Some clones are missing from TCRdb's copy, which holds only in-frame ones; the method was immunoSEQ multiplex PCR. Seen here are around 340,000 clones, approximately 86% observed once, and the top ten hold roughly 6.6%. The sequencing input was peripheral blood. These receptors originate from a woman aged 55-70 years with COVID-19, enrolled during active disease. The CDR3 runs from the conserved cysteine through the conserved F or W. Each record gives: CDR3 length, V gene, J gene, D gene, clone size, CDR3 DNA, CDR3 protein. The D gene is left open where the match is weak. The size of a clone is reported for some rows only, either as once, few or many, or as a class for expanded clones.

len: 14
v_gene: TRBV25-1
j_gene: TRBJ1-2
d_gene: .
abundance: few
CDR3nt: TGTGCCAGCAGTGATGGTGGGGCGAACTATGGCTACACCTTC
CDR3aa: CASSDGGANYGYTF

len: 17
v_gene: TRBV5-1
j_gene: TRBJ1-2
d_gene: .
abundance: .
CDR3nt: TGCGCCAGCAGCTTGGTGGTTCGGGGGGGCGAAATGAAGGGCTACACCTTC
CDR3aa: CASSLVVRGGEMKGYTF

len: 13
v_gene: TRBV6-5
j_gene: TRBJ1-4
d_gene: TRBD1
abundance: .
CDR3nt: TGTGCCGGCGGGGACAGACCTAATGAAAAACTGTTTTTT
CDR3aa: CAGGDRPNEKLFF

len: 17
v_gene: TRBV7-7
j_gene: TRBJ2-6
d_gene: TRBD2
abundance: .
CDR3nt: TGTGCCAGCAGCTTAGGGGCGGGGGGCGCTGGGGCCAACGTCCTGACTTTC
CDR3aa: CASSLGAGGAGANVLTF

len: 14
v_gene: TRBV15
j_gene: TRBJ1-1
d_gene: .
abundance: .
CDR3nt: TGTGCCACCGGGCGCGGGGGGCTGGGCACTGAAGCTTTCTTT
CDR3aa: CATGRGGLGTEAFF

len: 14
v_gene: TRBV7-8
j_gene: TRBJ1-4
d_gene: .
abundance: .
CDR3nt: TGTGCCAGCAGCAGAGGACAGCTTAATGAAAAACTGTTTTTT
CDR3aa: CASSRGQLNEKLFF

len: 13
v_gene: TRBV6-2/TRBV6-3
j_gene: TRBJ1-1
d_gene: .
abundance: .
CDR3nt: TGTGCCAGCAGTTACAGGGGGAACACTGAAGCTTTCTTT
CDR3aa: CASSYRGNTEAFF

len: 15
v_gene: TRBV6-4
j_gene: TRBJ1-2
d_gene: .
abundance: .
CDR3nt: TGTGCCAGCAGTGACTCTGTTAATAACTTGAGGGGCTACACCTTC
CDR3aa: CASSDSVNNLRGYTF

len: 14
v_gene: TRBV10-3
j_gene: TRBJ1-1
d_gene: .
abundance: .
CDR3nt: TGTGCCATCAGTGAGGACAGTACGGGCACTGAAGCTTTCTTT
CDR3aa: CAISEDSTGTEAFF

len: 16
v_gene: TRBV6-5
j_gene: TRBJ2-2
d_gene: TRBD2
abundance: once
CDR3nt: TGTGCCAGCAGTTATATATCAGCGGGGGTATCCGGGGAGCTGTTTTTT
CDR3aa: CASSYISAGVSGELFF

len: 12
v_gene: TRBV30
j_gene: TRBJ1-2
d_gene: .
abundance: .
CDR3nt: TGTGCCTGGAGTGTACAGGGCGGCGGCTACACCTTC
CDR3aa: CAWSVQGGGYTF

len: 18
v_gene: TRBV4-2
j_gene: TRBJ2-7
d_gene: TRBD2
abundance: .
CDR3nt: TGTGCCAGCAGCCCCCTGGCGGGGGATGGGGGTCCAACCTACGAGCAGTACTTC
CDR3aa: CASSPLAGDGGPTYEQYF

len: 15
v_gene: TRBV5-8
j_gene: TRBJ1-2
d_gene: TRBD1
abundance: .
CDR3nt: TGTGCCAGCAGCTTAATCGACGCCAGGGGGCATGGCTACACCTTC
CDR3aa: CASSLIDARGHGYTF

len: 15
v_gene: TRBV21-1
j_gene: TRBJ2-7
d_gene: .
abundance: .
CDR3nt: TGTGCCAGCAGCAACGGGTTGAGGTGTGCCTACGAGCAGTACTTC
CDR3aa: CASSNGLRCAYEQYF

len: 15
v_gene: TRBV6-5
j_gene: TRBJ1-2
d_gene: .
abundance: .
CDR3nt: TGTGCCAGCAGTTTACGTGACAGGCCGCTATATGGCTACACCTTC
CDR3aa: CASSLRDRPLYGYTF

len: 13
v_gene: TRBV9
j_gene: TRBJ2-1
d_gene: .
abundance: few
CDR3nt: TGTGCCAGCAGCGTAAACAGGGTAGAAGAGCAGTTCTTC
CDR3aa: CASSVNRVEEQFF

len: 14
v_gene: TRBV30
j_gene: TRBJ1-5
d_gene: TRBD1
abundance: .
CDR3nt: TGTGCCTGGAGTGACGACAGGGGTAATCAGCCCCAGCATTTT
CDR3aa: CAWSDDRGNQPQHF

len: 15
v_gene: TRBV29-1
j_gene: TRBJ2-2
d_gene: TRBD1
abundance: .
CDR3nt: TGCAGCGTTGAAAAGGGGGACAGCTACACCGGGGAGCTGTTTTTT
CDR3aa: CSVEKGDSYTGELFF

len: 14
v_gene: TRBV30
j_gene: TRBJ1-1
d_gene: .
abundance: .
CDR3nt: TGTGCCTGGAGTGTAAACACAGCGAACACTGAAGCTTTCTTT
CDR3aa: CAWSVNTANTEAFF

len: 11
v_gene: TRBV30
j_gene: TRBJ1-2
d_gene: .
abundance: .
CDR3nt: TGTGCCTGGAGTAGCTTTTGGGGCTACACCTTC
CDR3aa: CAWSSFWGYTF

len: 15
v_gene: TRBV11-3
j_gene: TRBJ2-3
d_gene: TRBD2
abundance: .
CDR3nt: TGTGCCAGCAGCGCCCGACTAGCGGGGCGAGATACGCAGTATTTT
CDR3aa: CASSARLAGRDTQYF

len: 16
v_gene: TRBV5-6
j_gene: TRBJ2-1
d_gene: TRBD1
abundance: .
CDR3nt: TGTGCCAGCAGCTCCCTGGACAGGGGGGAGGACAATGAGCAGTTCTTC
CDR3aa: CASSSLDRGEDNEQFF

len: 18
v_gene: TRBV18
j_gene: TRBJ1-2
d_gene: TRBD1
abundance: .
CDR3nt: TGTGCCAGCTCACCAACGTCAGGGGGCATTGAAGCTAACTATGGCTACACCTTC
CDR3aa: CASSPTSGGIEANYGYTF

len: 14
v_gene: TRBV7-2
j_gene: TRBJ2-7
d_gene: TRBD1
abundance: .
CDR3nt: TGTGCCAGCAGCTTAAACAGGGGGCGCCACGAGCAGTACTTC
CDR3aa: CASSLNRGRHEQYF

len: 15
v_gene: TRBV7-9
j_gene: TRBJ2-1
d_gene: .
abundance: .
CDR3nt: TGTGCCAGCAGCTCCCCAGGGGCCGCCTACAATGAGCAGTTCTTC
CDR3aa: CASSSPGAAYNEQFF

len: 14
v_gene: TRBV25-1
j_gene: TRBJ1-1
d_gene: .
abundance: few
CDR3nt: TGTGCCAGCAAGGGGACTCCTACTCGGACTGAAGCTTTCTTT
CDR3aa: CASKGTPTRTEAFF

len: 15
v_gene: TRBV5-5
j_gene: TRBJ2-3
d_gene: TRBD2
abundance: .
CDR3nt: TGTGCCAGCAGCTTGATGGGACTAGGGACAGATACGCAGTATTTT
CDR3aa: CASSLMGLGTDTQYF

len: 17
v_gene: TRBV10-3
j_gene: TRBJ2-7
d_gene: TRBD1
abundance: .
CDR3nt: TGTGCCATCAAAAGAGCGGGACAGGGGGAAAATCGCTACGAGCAGTACTTC
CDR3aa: CAIKRAGQGENRYEQYF

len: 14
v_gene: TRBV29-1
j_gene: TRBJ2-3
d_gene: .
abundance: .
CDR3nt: TGCAGCGTTGAGGCCAGGGTTAGCACAGATACGCAGTATTTT
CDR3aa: CSVEARVSTDTQYF